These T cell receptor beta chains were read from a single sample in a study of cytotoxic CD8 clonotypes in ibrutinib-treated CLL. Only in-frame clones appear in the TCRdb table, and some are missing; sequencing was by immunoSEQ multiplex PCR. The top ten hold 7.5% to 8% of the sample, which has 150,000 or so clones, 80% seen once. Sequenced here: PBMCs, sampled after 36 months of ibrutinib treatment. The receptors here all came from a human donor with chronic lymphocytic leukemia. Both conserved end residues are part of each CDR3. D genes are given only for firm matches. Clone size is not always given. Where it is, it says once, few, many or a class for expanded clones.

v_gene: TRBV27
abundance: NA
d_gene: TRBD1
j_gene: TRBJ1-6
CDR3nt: TGTGCCAGCAGACGGGACAGTCTTAATTCACCCCTCCACTTT
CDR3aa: CASRRDSLNSPLHF

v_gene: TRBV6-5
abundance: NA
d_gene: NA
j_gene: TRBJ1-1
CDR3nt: TGTGCCAGCAGTTCGAGTGGCACTGAAGCTTTCTTT
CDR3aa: CASSSSGTEAFF

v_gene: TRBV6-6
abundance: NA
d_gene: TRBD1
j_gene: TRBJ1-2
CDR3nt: TGTGCCAGCAGTTACTTAGTCTCCGGGACAGTCTATGGCTACACCTTC
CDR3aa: CASSYLVSGTVYGYTF

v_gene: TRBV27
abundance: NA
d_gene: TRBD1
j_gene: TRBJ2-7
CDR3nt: TGTGCCAGCAAGCGACAGGGCACAGGCTCCTACGAGCAGTACTTC
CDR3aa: CASKRQGTGSYEQYF

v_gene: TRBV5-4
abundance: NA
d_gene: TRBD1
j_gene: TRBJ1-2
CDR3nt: TGTGCCAGCAGCAGGGGGACAGGGCCGCTCTATGGCTACACCTTC
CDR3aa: CASSRGTGPLYGYTF

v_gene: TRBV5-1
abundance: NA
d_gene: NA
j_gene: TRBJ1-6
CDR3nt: TGCGCCAGCAGCTTGGCTGCTGGGGGTGGGAATTCACCCCTCCACTTT
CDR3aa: CASSLAAGGGNSPLHF

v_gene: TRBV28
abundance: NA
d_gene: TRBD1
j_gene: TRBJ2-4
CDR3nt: TGTGCCAGCAGTTCCACAGGGGCGGGAAACATTCAGTACTTC
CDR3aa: CASSSTGAGNIQYF

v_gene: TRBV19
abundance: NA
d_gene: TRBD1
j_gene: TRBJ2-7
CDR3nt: TGTGCCAGTAGTCCAGGGACAGGGGAAAGGTACGAGCAGTACTTC
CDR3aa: CASSPGTGERYEQYF

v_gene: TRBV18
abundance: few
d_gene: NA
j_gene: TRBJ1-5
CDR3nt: TGTGCCAGCTCACCCACGGGGAGTAGCAATCAGCCCCAGCATTTT
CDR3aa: CASSPTGSSNQPQHF

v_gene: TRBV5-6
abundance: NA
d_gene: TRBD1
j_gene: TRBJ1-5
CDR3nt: TGTGCCAGCAGCCGCGGGACAGGTTATAGCAATCAGCCCCAGCATTTT
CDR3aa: CASSRGTGYSNQPQHF

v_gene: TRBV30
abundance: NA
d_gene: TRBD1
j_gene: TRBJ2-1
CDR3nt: TGTGCCTGGGGGACAGGGATCTCCTACAATGAGCAGTTCTTC
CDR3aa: CAWGTGISYNEQFF

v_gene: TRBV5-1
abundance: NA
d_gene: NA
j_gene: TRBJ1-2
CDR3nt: TGCGCCAGCAGCTTGGATGGGGGGAACGGCTACACCTTC
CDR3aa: CASSLDGGNGYTF

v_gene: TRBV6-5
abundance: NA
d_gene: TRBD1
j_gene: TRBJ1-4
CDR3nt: TGTGCCAGCAGAAAACAGGGGATAGAAAAACTGTTTTTT
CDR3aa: CASRKQGIEKLFF

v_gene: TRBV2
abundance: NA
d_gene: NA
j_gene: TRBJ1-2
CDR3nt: TGTGCCAGTTTAAGGCACTATGGCTACACCTTC
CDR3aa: CASLRHYGYTF

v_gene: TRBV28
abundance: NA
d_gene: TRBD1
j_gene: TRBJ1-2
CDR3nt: TGTGCCAGCAGTGAAGGACAGGTTAACTATGGCTACACCTTC
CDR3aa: CASSEGQVNYGYTF

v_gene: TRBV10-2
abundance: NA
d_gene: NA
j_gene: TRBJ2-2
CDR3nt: TGCGCCAGCAGTCGTACCGTCGGGGAGCTGTTTTTT
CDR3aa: CASSRTVGELFF

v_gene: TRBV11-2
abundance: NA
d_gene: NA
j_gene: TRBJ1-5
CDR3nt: TGTGCCAGCAGCTTAGGATTGGACAGCAATCAGCCCCAGCATTTT
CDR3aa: CASSLGLDSNQPQHF

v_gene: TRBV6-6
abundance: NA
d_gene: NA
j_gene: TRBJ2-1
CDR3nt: TGTGCCAGCAGCACCCCTAGGGGGGGAGGAACCAATGAGCAGTTCTTC
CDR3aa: CASSTPRGGGTNEQFF

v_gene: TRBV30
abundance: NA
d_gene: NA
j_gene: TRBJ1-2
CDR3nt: TGTGCCCCGGTCCCTCACCCGACACCTTATGGCTACACCTTC
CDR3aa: CAPVPHPTPYGYTF

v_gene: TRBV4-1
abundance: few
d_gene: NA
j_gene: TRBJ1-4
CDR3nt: TGCGCCAGCAGCCAAGATAATTGGGGGGGGCCTAATGAAAAACTGTTTTTT
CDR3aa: CASSQDNWGGPNEKLFF

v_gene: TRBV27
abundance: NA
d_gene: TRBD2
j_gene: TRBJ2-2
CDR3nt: TGTGCCAGCAGTGTAGCGGGAGGGCTTACCGGGGAGCTGTTTTTT
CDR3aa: CASSVAGGLTGELFF

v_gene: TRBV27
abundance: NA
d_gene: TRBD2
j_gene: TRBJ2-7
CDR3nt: TGTGCCAGCAGTTTTGGGACTAGCGCCCACGAGCAGTACTTC
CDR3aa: CASSFGTSAHEQYF

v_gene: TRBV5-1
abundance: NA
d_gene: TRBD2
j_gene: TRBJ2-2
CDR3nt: TGCGCCAGCAGCTCCGGGACTAGCCGCACCGGGGAGCTGTTTTTT
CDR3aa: CASSSGTSRTGELFF

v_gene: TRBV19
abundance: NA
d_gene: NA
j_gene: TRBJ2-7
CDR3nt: TGTGCCAGTAGTATTTCCAGTCTCTACGAGCAGTACTTC
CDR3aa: CASSISSLYEQYF

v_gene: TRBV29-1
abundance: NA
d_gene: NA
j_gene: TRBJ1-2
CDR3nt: TGCAGCGTTGATCGGGACTCTGGTGCCCCCAACTATGGCTACACCTTC
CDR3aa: CSVDRDSGAPNYGYTF

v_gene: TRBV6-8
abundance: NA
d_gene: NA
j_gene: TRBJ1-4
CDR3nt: TGTGCCAGCCGAACCGGGCCCCGGAGGACGGAAAAACTGTTTTTT
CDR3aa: CASRTGPRRTEKLFF

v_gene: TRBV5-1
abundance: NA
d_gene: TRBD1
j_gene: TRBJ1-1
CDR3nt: TGCGCCAGCAGCTCGGACAGGGGAAGGTATGCTTTCTTT
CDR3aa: CASSSDRGRYAFF

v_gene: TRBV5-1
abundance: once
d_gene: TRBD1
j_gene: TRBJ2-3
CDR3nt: TGCGCCAGCAGCTACGGGACAGCTAAAGATACGCAGTATTTT
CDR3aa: CASSYGTAKDTQYF

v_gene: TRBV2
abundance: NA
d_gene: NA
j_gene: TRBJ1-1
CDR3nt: TGTGCCAGCAGTTCCCAACGGAGCACTGAAGCTTTCTTT
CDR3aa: CASSSQRSTEAFF

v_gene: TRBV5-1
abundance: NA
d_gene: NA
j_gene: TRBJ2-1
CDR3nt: TGCGCCAGCAGCTTGGAGGGCCAGATCTACAATGAGCAGTTCTTC
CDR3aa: CASSLEGQIYNEQFF

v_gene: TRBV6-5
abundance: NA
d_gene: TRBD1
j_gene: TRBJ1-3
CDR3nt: TGTGCCAGCAGGGGCGGGACAGCTGGAAACACCATATATTTT
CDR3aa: CASRGGTAGNTIYF

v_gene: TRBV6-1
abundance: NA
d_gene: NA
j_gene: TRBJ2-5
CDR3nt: TGTGCCAGCAGTGGCGATACGGCCCAGTACTTC
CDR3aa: CASSGDTAQYF

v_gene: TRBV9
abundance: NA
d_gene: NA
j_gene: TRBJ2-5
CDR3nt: TGTGCCAGCAGCGTAGGTCTGGGAGAGGGCCAAGAGACCCAGTACTTC
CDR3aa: CASSVGLGEGQETQYF